The rows below give T cell receptor beta chains drawn from one sample of a study of blood T cell repertoires in COVID-19. Data came from immunoSEQ multiplex PCR; TCRdb stores just in-frame clones and leaves some out. The table records roughly 150,000 clones, around 84% of them present only once. Sequencing was done on a sample of peripheral blood. The receptors were sampled from a woman aged 45-59 years in a cohort sampled during active or convalescent COVID-19. Each CDR3 is given with its conserved first and last residue. A D gene is named only where the DNA matches it firmly. Size is stated for part of the rows, as once, few or many counts, or as a class when the clone is expanded.

j_call d_call clone_size v_call cdr3_nt cdr3_aa
TRBJ1-1 TRBD1 NA TRBV7-9 TGTGCCAGCAGCTTTAAGACAGGGACGAACACTGAAGCTTTCTTT CASSFKTGTNTEAFF
TRBJ1-2 NA NA TRBV4-2 TGTGCCAGCAGTGAGTCACAGAACTCTAACTATGGCTACACCTTC CASSESQNSNYGYTF
TRBJ1-6 TRBD1 NA TRBV29-1 TGCAGCGTTGAAGATCTGGAACAGGGGACCTACTTT CSVEDLEQGTYF
TRBJ2-3 TRBD2 NA TRBV19 TGTGCCAGTAGATCTAGCGGGGGGTCAGATACGCAGTATTTT CASRSSGGSDTQYF
TRBJ1-5 NA NA TRBV4-3 TGCGCCAGCAGCCCCGACGGCCCGGGAACAAATCAGCCCCAGCATTTT CASSPDGPGTNQPQHF
TRBJ1-5 NA NA TRBV30 TGTGCCTGGAGGAGTCACCTCAATCAGCCCCAGCATTTT CAWRSHLNQPQHF
TRBJ2-5 TRBD1 once TRBV12-3/TRBV12-4 TGTGCCAGCAGTTTCAGGGGGGAGACCCAGTACTTC CASSFRGETQYF
TRBJ2-7 TRBD1 NA TRBV11-2 TGTGCCAGCGGTATGGGGACAGACTCCTACGAGCAGTACTTC CASGMGTDSYEQYF
TRBJ2-5 NA once TRBV7-2 TGTGCCAGCAGCTTGGTCGAGCAAGAGACCCAGTACTTC CASSLVEQETQYF
TRBJ2-3 TRBD2 NA TRBV6-5 TGTGCCAGCCCTACAACTAGCGGGGGGGGAGATACGCAGTATTTT CASPTTSGGGDTQYF
TRBJ1-6 TRBD1 NA TRBV30 TGTGCCTGGGGGGACAGGGGAAGCTCCTATAATTCACCCCTCCACTTT CAWGDRGSSYNSPLHF
TRBJ2-1 TRBD2 NA TRBV25-1 TGTGCCAGCAGTGTAGCAGGGGCGGGAGGTGGTGAGCAGTTCTTC CASSVAGAGGGEQFF
TRBJ2-1 NA once TRBV6-5 TGTGCCAGCAGTTACTCGGAGGGCGATGAGCAGTTCTTC CASSYSEGDEQFF
TRBJ2-2 TRBD1 NA TRBV11-2 TGTGCCAGCAGCGTCGGACAGGGGAACACCGGGGAGCTGTTTTTT CASSVGQGNTGELFF
TRBJ1-4 TRBD1 NA TRBV7-8 TGTGCCAGCAGCGGAGGGACAGGGGGTTTAGAAAAACTGTTTTTT CASSGGTGGLEKLFF
TRBJ1-3 NA NA TRBV9 TGTGCCAGCAGCGCAAGAACAGGGTATGATGGAAACACCATATATTTT CASSARTGYDGNTIYF
TRBJ1-3 NA NA TRBV9 TGTGCCAGCAGCGGACAGTTTAGCTCTGGAAACACCATATATTTT CASSGQFSSGNTIYF
TRBJ1-2 NA NA TRBV9 TGTGCCAGCAGCCAAACAAAACTGTCAGGGTTTGGTGGCTACACCTTC CASSQTKLSGFGGYTF
TRBJ2-2 NA NA TRBV2 TGTGCCATCAAAGAACCAGGGAACACCGGGGAGCTGTTTTTT CAIKEPGNTGELFF
TRBJ2-7 TRBD1 NA TRBV11-2 TGTGCCAGCAGCTTAGGGCCGGGACAGGGAGACTTC CASSLGPGQGDF
TRBJ2-5 TRBD2 NA TRBV7-2 TGTGCCAGCAGCTTAGGGGGTAGCGGGGGGCTCCAAGAGACCCAGTACTTC CASSLGGSGGLQETQYF
TRBJ1-2 NA NA TRBV30 TGTGCCTGGAGTCGGGACAACCCCTATGGCTACACCTTC CAWSRDNPYGYTF
TRBJ1-1 NA NA TRBV5-1 TGCGCCAGCAGCCAACGGGAAGGACGGTTTGAAGCTTTCTTT CASSQREGRFEAFF
TRBJ1-2 NA NA TRBV9 TGTGCCAGCAGCGTAGCGGGGGGCAGGAGCTATGGCTACACCTTC CASSVAGGRSYGYTF
TRBJ1-6 TRBD1 NA TRBV7-2 TGTGCCAGCAGCCCGACGACAGGGAGCTCCTATAATTCACCCCTCCACTTT CASSPTTGSSYNSPLHF
TRBJ2-5 TRBD1 NA TRBV7-8 TGTGCCAGCATTACTGGACAGGCCCAGACCCAGTACTTC CASITGQAQTQYF
TRBJ1-5 TRBD1 NA TRBV7-8 TGTGCCAGCAGCCTGACAGGGGTGGTTCAGCCCCAGCATTTT CASSLTGVVQPQHF
TRBJ1-2 NA few TRBV7-3 TGTGCCAGCAGCTTAGAAGGGGATGGCTACACCTTC CASSLEGDGYTF
TRBJ2-5 TRBD2 NA TRBV5-1 TGCGCCAGCAGCTTGGGGACTAGCGGGGTTGAGACCCAGTACTTC CASSLGTSGVETQYF
TRBJ2-3 NA few TRBV4-1 TGCGCCAGCAGCCAGTACACAGGGAGAATCACAGATACGCAGTATTTT CASSQYTGRITDTQYF
TRBJ1-1 NA NA TRBV18 TGTGCCAGCTCACCGCAGGGGTCGGAGAACACTGAAGCTTTCTTT CASSPQGSENTEAFF
TRBJ1-2 NA NA TRBV12-3/TRBV12-4 TGTGCCAGCAGTTTAACCAGGGCCTATGGCTACACCTTC CASSLTRAYGYTF
TRBJ2-1 NA NA TRBV18 TGTGCCAGCTCACCACAACCGGGTGACAATGAGCAGTTCTTC CASSPQPGDNEQFF
TRBJ1-5 NA NA TRBV3-1/TRBV3-2 TGTGCCAGCAGCCAAGGGGCTGGGGGGGTTCAGCCCCAGCATTTT CASSQGAGGVQPQHF
TRBJ2-3 NA few TRBV5-6 TGTGCCAGCAGCTCCACGGAGTCAGATACGCAGTATTTT CASSSTESDTQYF
TRBJ1-5 TRBD1 once TRBV7-9 TGTGCCAGCAGCCAAGGGACAGGAGGCAATCAGCCCCAGCATTTT CASSQGTGGNQPQHF
TRBJ1-2 TRBD1 NA TRBV2 TGTGCCAGCAGTGAGGGGACAGGGTTGGGCTACACCTTC CASSEGTGLGYTF
TRBJ1-1 NA NA TRBV12-3/TRBV12-4 TGTGCCAGCAGTTTAGGGGGCGGCACTGAAGCTTTCTTT CASSLGGGTEAFF
TRBJ2-1 TRBD2 NA TRBV3-1/TRBV3-2 TGTGCCAGCAGCCAAACCTTAGGACTAGCGGACAACAATGAGCAGTTCTTC CASSQTLGLADNNEQFF
TRBJ2-3 TRBD2 NA TRBV7-2 TGTGCCAGCAGCTTATTCGAGCGGGGAGATACGCAGTATTTT CASSLFERGDTQYF
TRBJ2-5 NA NA TRBV2 TGTGCCAGCCGAACAGACCAAGAGACCCAGTACTTC CASRTDQETQYF
TRBJ2-1 NA NA TRBV4-1 TGCGCCAGCAGCCAAGATCGCCGGGCGGGGAGGTACAATGAGCAGTTCTTC CASSQDRRAGRYNEQFF
TRBJ1-2 TRBD1 NA TRBV4-2 TGTGCCAGCAGCCAAGAAGTTAGAGACACAGGGGAAATTGGCTACACCTTC CASSQEVRDTGEIGYTF
TRBJ1-5 TRBD1 NA TRBV19 TGTGCCAGTAGGGAGACCGGGACAGGGTTCAATCAGCCCCAGCATTTT CASRETGTGFNQPQHF